This TCR beta chain was identified in a study of patients and donors after allogeneic stem cell transplantation. The ends lost 4 bases at V and 0 bases at J; junction bases unmatched: 9. Germline V gene lookup returns CDR1 MNHEY and CDR2 SVGAGI. The CDR3 loop spans 16 amino acids. From the RT-PCR reads, TCRdb called clonotypes with MiXCR, one entry per CDR3 protein. The sample has about 960,000 distinct CDR3 sequences; more than 15% are singletons. In its sample, this clonotype was seen a few times. The sequenced material came from blood, either unsorted or a sorted T cell fraction (not recorded which). The V gene is TRBV6-5, the J gene TRBJ2-7, with 7 bases matching TRBD1. The clonotype comes from a human donor who was either an allogeneic HSCT recipient or a stem cell or donor lymphocyte infusion donor (not recorded which). It is not recorded whose cells these are; they may come from a transplant donor. CDR3 nucleotide sequence: TGTGCCAGCAGTTTATTTCCGACAGGGAGCTCCTACGAGCAGTACTTC. This encodes CASSLFPTGSSYEQYF.